This T cell receptor (beta chain) was documented in a study of OX40 agonist ivuxolimab in advanced cancers. Study-wide context: The costimulatory receptor OX40 (CD134) was targeted by ivuxolimab, a fully human IgG2 agonistic monoclonal antibody. The monotherapy dose-escalation portion (N ≈ 57 patients) of the phase I ivuxolimab trial is reported in the paper. In the dose-escalation cohort, around four fifths of patients were male, and the mean age was around 60 years, with a range of about 23 to 90. The purpose of peripheral TCRbeta sequencing was to test whether ivuxolimab changed TCR sequence diversity and led to clonal T-cell expansion. Prior anti-PD-1, anti-PD-L1 or anti-CTLA-4 therapy was permitted, and checkpoint inhibitors had been received by roughly two fifths of dose-escalation patients. Partial responses occurred in three dose-escalation patients: two with cutaneous melanoma and one with hepatocellular carcinoma. Among the roughly 50 dose-escalation patients, about 20 had hepatocellular carcinoma, some 15 melanoma, 9 renal cell carcinoma and 9 head and neck cancer. Intravenous ivuxolimab was administered to patients every 2 weeks at six dose levels: 0.01, 0.1, 0.3, 1.5, 3 and 10 mg/kg.

The trial excluded patients who had a history of autoimmune disease or were on systemic immunosuppression. Peripheral blood for TCR sequencing was collected from all dose cohorts at baseline, on cycle 4 day 1, and on cycle 7 day 1. The samples were taken from a phase I, first-in-human, multicenter, open-label dose-escalation trial of ivuxolimab. Adults with locally advanced or metastatic melanoma, renal cell carcinoma, hepatocellular carcinoma or head and neck squamous cell carcinoma were enrolled in the trial. Before TCR sequencing, CD4+ T cells and CD8+ T cells from peripheral blood were sorted into separate populations. Genomic DNA was extracted from sorted cells for sequencing of the TCRbeta CDR3 region. TCRbeta CDR3 regions were sequenced using the immunoSEQ Assay. Held by TCRdb, this immuneACCESS table contains in-frame sequences only and omits some clones. Under half of the omission traces to an unresolved V gene where checked; the cause of the rest is unknown. This sample gives tens of thousands of clones in total; about 87% of them show up just once. The ten largest clonotypes hold over 6% of the sample.

What the study reported, not specific to this receptor: After ivuxolimab, more expanded clones were found on average in CD8+ T cells than in CD4+ T cells. Which antigens the clonally expanded peripheral T cells were specific for was not determined. Low levels of normalized T-cell clonal expansion were also shown by some nonresponding patients. At doses of 0.1 to 3.0 mg/kg, clonal expansion of both CD4+ and CD8+ blood T cells was observed from baseline to week 6. In partial responders in the 0.1-3.0 mg/kg groups, normalized peripheral clonal expansion was found to be among the lowest, especially among CD8+ T cells.

Of note for this clone: The antigen it recognizes is unknown. The record has no base qualities; no much larger clone is one base away.

This receptor was identified in an adult with an advanced solid tumor such as melanoma, head and neck, liver or kidney cancer. The source was CD4+ or CD8+ T cells sorted from blood, collected in a trial of the OX40 agonist ivuxolimab.

The bases read TGTGCCAGCAGCTCCGAACTAGCGGGCCTTGGGGAGCAGTACTTC. The translation is CASSSELAGLGEQYF. The rearranged chain carries TRBV4-2 and TRBJ2-5; 9 bases in the middle match TRBD2. Looking up the germline V gene yields CDR1 LGHNA and CDR2 YNFKEQ. The V end gives up 5 bases and the J end 11 bases, leaving 15 bases in the junction not matched to a gene. The CDR3 measures 15 amino acids from cysteine to phenylalanine. This entry keeps only the CDR3 DNA: 45 bases, framed from base 1.